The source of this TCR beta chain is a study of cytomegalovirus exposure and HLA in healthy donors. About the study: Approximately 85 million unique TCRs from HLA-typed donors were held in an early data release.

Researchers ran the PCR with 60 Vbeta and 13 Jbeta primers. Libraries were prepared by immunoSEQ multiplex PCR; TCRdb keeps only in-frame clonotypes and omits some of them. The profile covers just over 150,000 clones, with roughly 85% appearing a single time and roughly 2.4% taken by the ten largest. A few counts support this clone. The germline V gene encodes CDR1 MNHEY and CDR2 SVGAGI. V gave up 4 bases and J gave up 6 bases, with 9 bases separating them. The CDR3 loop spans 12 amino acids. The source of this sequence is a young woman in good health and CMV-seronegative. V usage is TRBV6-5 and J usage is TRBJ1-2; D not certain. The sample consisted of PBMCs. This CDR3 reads CASSSTVNGYTF. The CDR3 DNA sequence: TGTGCCAGCAGTTCTACGGTTAATGGCTACACCTTC.